This is a list of T cell receptor beta chains from one sample in a study of blood T cell repertoires in COVID-19. This table comes from immunoSEQ multiplex PCR, and its TCRdb copy is limited to in-frame clones, with some not included. The sample holds roughly 250,000 clones; 91% are singletons and the top ten take about 2.5%. Specimen: peripheral blood. All receptors derive from a person between 18 and 30 years old with COVID-19, enrolled during active disease. Both conserved end residues are part of each CDR3. A D gene is named only where the DNA matches it firmly. Clone size is stated in some rows and not others, as once, few, many or a class when expanded.

TRBV30,TRBJ2-5,few,TRBD2,TGTGCCTGGAGTGTACTAGCGGGGGGGGAGACCCAGTACTTC,CAWSVLAGGETQYF
TRBV10-3,TRBJ2-1,.,TRBD2,TGTGCCTCCTCAGCGGGGACCAACAATGAGCAGTTCTTC,CASSAGTNNEQFF
TRBV6-5,TRBJ2-3,.,.,TGTGCCAGCAGCCTTCTCCCGGGAGCTACAGATACGCAGTATTTT,CASSLLPGATDTQYF
TRBV7-6,TRBJ2-2,.,.,TGTGCCAGCAGCCCCGTCAGCGAACCGAACACCGGGGAGCTGTTTTTT,CASSPVSEPNTGELFF
TRBV10-3,TRBJ2-7,.,TRBD2,TGTGCCATCAGTGCCTCTAGCGGGAGTAACGAGCAGTACTTC,CAISASSGSNEQYF
TRBV27,TRBJ1-2,.,TRBD1,TGTGCCAGCGGACAGGGAGATGGCTACACCTTC,CASGQGDGYTF
TRBV7-9,TRBJ1-5,.,.,TGTGCCAGCAGCTACGCCACAGGGTCTCAGCCCCAGCATTTT,CASSYATGSQPQHF
TRBV27,TRBJ2-7,.,TRBD2,TGTGCCAGCAGTTCCCCCGGGACTAGCGGGAGCAACGAGCAGTACTTC,CASSSPGTSGSNEQYF
TRBV5-6,TRBJ2-7,.,TRBD2,TGTGCCAGCAGCCCGGGACTAGCTTACGAGCAGTACTTC,CASSPGLAYEQYF
TRBV13,TRBJ2-1,.,TRBD2,TGTGCCAGCAGCTTAGCCAGCGGGAGGTCCTACAATGAGCAGTTCTTC,CASSLASGRSYNEQFF
TRBV18,TRBJ2-5,.,TRBD1,TGTGCCAGCTCACCGAGAAGGGACAGGGGCGTGGAGACCCAGTACTTC,CASSPRRDRGVETQYF
TRBV6-5,TRBJ1-3,.,.,TGTGCCAGCAGGCCCGGGACAACCTCTGGAAACACCATATATTTT,CASRPGTTSGNTIYF
TRBV11-3,TRBJ2-5,.,.,TGTGCCAGCAGCTTAGAGTTCGAAGAGACCCAGTACTTC,CASSLEFEETQYF
TRBV2,TRBJ2-1,.,.,TGTGCCAGCAGTGTTCGGGGGAGTGACAATGAGCAGTTCTTC,CASSVRGSDNEQFF
TRBV4-1,TRBJ2-2,.,TRBD2,TGCGCCAGCAGCCAAGTGGGCGGGAGGGGTCCCGGGGAGCTGTTTTTT,CASSQVGGRGPGELFF
TRBV7-2,TRBJ2-5,.,.,TGTGCCAGCAGCTTAGTAGCGAAAGAGACCCAGTACTTC,CASSLVAKETQYF
TRBV7-8,TRBJ2-4,.,TRBD1,TGTGCCAGCAGCCTTTCGGGACAGGGAGTGGGCATTCAGTACTTC,CASSLSGQGVGIQYF
TRBV15,TRBJ2-7,.,.,TGTGCCACCAGCAGAGATAACGCCGACACAGCCTACGAGCAGTACTTC,CATSRDNADTAYEQYF
TRBV24-1,TRBJ2-7,.,TRBD2,TGTGCCACCGGACTAGCGGTCCCCCCCTACGAGCAGTACTTC,CATGLAVPPYEQYF
TRBV7-6,TRBJ2-3,.,TRBD2,TGTGCCAGCAGCCCGAACCCCCATCTAGCGGGAGCTTTAGATACGCAGTATTTT,CASSPNPHLAGALDTQYF
TRBV4-3,TRBJ2-1,.,TRBD2,TGCGCCAGCAGCCGGGAACTGCGGGAGGGGAAAAACAATGAGCAGTTCTTC,CASSRELREGKNNEQFF
TRBV2,TRBJ2-7,.,.,TGTGCCAGCACTCCGATAGCGTTCGAGCAGTACTTC,CASTPIAFEQYF
TRBV5-1,TRBJ2-7,.,TRBD2,TGCGCCAGCAGCTTGCGCCGGGAGGGCTACGAGCAGTACTTC,CASSLRREGYEQYF
TRBV7-3,TRBJ1-4,.,.,TGTGCCAGCAGCCTAACTCCCTATACGAAACTGTTTTTT,CASSLTPYTKLFF
TRBV5-6,TRBJ1-1,once,.,TGTGCCAGCAGCTTGGTAGGGGTTGAAGCTTTCTTT,CASSLVGVEAFF
TRBV19,TRBJ1-5,few,.,TGTGCCAGTAGTATGGGGGACACTCGTCAGCCCCAGCATTTT,CASSMGDTRQPQHF
TRBV29-1,TRBJ1-2,.,TRBD1,TGCAGCGTTGAGGGGGACAGGGGAACTAACTATGGCTACACCTTC,CSVEGDRGTNYGYTF
TRBV5-6,TRBJ1-1,.,TRBD1,TGTGCCAGCAGCTTGGCCTTGGCAGGGGGCATGAGCACTGAAGCTTTCTTT,CASSLALAGGMSTEAFF
TRBV27,TRBJ1-1,.,.,TGTGCCAGCAGTCCCCGAGGTGGAAACACTGAAGCTTTCTTT,CASSPRGGNTEAFF
TRBV6-2/TRBV6-3,TRBJ1-3,.,.,TGTGCCAGCAGCTCCGGCGGCTCTGGAAACACCATATATTTT,CASSSGGSGNTIYF
TRBV21-1,TRBJ2-1,.,.,TGTGCCAGCAGTAAGAAAAGCGGGAGGCACAATGAGCAGTTCTTC,CASSKKSGRHNEQFF
TRBV28,TRBJ1-5,.,.,TGTGCCAGCAGTAGGACAGCCTACTCAGATTTGCCCCAGCATTTT,CASSRTAYSDLPQHF
TRBV24-1,TRBJ2-3,.,.,TGTGCCACCAGGGGGCCGGGTCCTAGCACAGATACGCAGTATTTT,CATRGPGPSTDTQYF
TRBV4-1,TRBJ1-3,.,.,TGCGCCAGCAGCCAAGATTTGACAGTCGGAAACACCATATATTTT,CASSQDLTVGNTIYF
TRBV28,TRBJ1-1,.,.,TGTGCCAGCAGTTTTTTTATCACTGAAGCTTTCTTT,CASSFFITEAFF
TRBV6-1,TRBJ2-5,.,TRBD1,TGTGCCAGCAGTGAACCGACAGGGGGCGTAGAGACCCAGTACTTC,CASSEPTGGVETQYF
TRBV2,TRBJ1-5,.,TRBD1,TGTGCCAGCAGTTTAGAGGGGGCCGGTCAGCCCCAGCATTTT,CASSLEGAGQPQHF
TRBV6-2/TRBV6-3,TRBJ2-3,.,TRBD2,TGTGCCAGCAGTTCCTTACGGGGTAGCGGGACAGATACGCAGTATTTT,CASSSLRGSGTDTQYF
TRBV15,TRBJ2-5,once,.,TGTGCCACCAGCAGAGTCGAGGAGACCCAGTACTTC,CATSRVEETQYF
TRBV5-1,TRBJ2-7,.,.,TGCGCCAGCAGCTTGTGGTCCAGCTACGAGCAGTACTTC,CASSLWSSYEQYF
TRBV18,TRBJ2-2,.,TRBD2,TGTGCCAGCTCACCAAGCGGGAGGGCCGACGGGGAGCTGTTTTTT,CASSPSGRADGELFF
TRBV7-3,TRBJ1-5,.,TRBD1,TGTGCCAGCTCAACAGGGGCGGGTAATCAGCCCCAGCATTTT,CASSTGAGNQPQHF
TRBV18,TRBJ2-1,.,.,TGTGCCAGCTCACCCTTAACTAGCTCTTCCGTTTACAATGAGCAGTTCTTC,CASSPLTSSSVYNEQFF
TRBV19,TRBJ1-1,.,.,TGTGCCAGTAATTGGGCGGTCGCGGGGACGAGGGACGAAATCTACACTGAAGCTTTCTTT,CASNWAVAGTRDEIYTEAFF
TRBV6-6,TRBJ1-5,.,TRBD1,TGTGCCAGCCAAGGACAGGGAAGGAATCAGCCCCAGCATTTT,CASQGQGRNQPQHF
TRBV2,TRBJ1-2,few,.,TGTGCCAGCAGTGTGACAAAGTCTAACTATGGCTACACCTTC,CASSVTKSNYGYTF
TRBV5-1,TRBJ1-4,.,TRBD1,TGCGCCAGCAGCCCCGACAGGGAGGATGAAAAACTGTTTTTT,CASSPDREDEKLFF
TRBV15,TRBJ2-7,.,TRBD1,TGTGCCACCAGCCCCCGGACAGGGGCCTACGAGCAGTACTTC,CATSPRTGAYEQYF
TRBV5-4,TRBJ2-1,.,TRBD2,TGTGCCAGCAGCTTGGAGGGCAGCGGGATGATTGAGCAGTTCTTC,CASSLEGSGMIEQFF
TRBV11-3,TRBJ2-2,few,TRBD2,TGTGCCAGCAGTTTAGGGCGGGAGATGATCGGGGAGCTGTTTTTT,CASSLGREMIGELFF
TRBV6-5,TRBJ2-7,once,.,TGTGCCAGCAGTTCGCGGAGGACGATCGAGCAGTACTTC,CASSSRRTIEQYF
TRBV10-1,TRBJ2-7,.,TRBD2,TGCGCCAGCAGGGGGGACTGCGGGAGATTCTACGAGCAGTACTTC,CASRGDCGRFYEQYF
TRBV6-1,TRBJ2-2,once,TRBD1,TGTGCCAGCAGTGAAGGCAACAGGGGGTATACCGGGGAGCTGTTTTTT,CASSEGNRGYTGELFF
TRBV10-3,TRBJ2-7,.,TRBD2,TGTGCCATCAGTGAGTCCGCGGGGGGATACGAGCAGTACTTC,CAISESAGGYEQYF
TRBV7-9,TRBJ1-4,.,TRBD1,TGTGCCAGCAGCTCCGGGTCTTGGACAGGGACTAATGAAAAACTGTTTTTT,CASSSGSWTGTNEKLFF
TRBV6-5,TRBJ2-3,.,TRBD1,TGTGCCAGCATCTTATTGACAGGGGGCACAGATACGCAGTATTTT,CASILLTGGTDTQYF
TRBV4-1,TRBJ2-2,.,TRBD1,TGCGCCAGCAGCCAAGTCCCGGGACAGGGGGGAACCGGGGAGCTGTTTTTT,CASSQVPGQGGTGELFF
TRBV29-1,TRBJ2-4,.,.,TGCAGCGTTGATTTGGGGGGAAACATTCAGTACTTC,CSVDLGGNIQYF
TRBV4-3,TRBJ2-3,.,.,TGCGCCAGCAGCCAAGATTCGCGACAGGGCACAGATACGCAGTATTTT,CASSQDSRQGTDTQYF
TRBV13,TRBJ2-7,.,TRBD2,TGTGCCAGCAGCTTAGGTAGCGGGGGGGCCTACGAGCAGTACTTC,CASSLGSGGAYEQYF